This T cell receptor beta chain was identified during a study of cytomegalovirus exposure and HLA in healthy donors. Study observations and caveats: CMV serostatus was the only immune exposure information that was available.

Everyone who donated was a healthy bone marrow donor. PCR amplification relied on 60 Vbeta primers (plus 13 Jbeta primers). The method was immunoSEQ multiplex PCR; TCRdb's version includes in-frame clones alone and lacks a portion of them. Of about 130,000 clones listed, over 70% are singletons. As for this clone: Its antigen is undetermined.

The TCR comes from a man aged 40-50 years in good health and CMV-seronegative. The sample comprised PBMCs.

The CDR3 DNA sequence: TGTGCCAGCAGTTACGGGGGACAGGGCACCTACGAGCAGTACTTC. Translating it yields CASSYGGQGTYEQYF. This chain connects TRBV6-5 to TRBJ2-7, with 9 positions matching TRBD1. This CDR3 is built from 15 residues. Per the germline V gene, CDR1 is MNHEY and CDR2 is SVGAGI. The ends lost 2 bases at V and 2 bases at J; junction bases unmatched: 4.